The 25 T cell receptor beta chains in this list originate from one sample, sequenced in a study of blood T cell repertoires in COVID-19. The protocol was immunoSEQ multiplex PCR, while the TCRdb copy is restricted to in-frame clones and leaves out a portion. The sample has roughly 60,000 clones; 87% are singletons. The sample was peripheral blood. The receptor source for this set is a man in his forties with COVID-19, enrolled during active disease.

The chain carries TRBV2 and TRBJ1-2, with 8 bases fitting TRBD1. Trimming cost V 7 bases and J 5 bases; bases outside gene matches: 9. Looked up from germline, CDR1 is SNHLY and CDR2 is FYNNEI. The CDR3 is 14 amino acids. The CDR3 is CASIRDRGAYGYTF. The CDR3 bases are TGTGCCAGCATACGAGACAGGGGTGCTTATGGCTACACCTTC. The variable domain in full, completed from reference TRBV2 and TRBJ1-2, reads EPEVTQTPSHQVTQMGQEVILRCVPISNHLYFYWYRQILGQKVEFLVSFYNNEISEKSEIFDDQFSVERPDGSNFTLKIRSTKLEDSAMYFCASIRDRGAYGYTFGSGTRLTVV.

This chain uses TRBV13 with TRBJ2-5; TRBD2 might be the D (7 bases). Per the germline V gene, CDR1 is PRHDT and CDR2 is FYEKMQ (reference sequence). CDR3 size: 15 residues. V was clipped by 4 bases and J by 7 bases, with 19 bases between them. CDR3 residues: CASSSWGGPGLTQYF. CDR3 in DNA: TGTGCCAGCAGCTCCTGGGGGGGCCCGGGATTGACCCAGTACTTC.

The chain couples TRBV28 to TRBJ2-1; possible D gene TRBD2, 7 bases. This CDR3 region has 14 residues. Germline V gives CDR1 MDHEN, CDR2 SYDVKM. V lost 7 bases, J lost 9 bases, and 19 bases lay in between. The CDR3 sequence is CASNDFRGAGEQFF. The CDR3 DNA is TGTGCCAGCAACGACTTCCGGGGGGCCGGTGAGCAGTTCTTC.

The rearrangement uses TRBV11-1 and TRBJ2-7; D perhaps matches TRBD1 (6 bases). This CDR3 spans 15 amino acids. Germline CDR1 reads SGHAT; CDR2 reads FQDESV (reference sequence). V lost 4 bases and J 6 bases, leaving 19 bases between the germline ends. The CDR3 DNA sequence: TGTGCCAGCAGCTACCAGACAGGTGTCGGGACCGAGCAGTACTTC. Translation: CASSYQTGVGTEQYF.

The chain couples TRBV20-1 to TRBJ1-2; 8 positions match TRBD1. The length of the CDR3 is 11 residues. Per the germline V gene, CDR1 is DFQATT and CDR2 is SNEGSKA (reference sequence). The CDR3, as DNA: TGCAGCGATGACAGGGGATATGGCTACACCTTC. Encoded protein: CSDDRGYGYTF.

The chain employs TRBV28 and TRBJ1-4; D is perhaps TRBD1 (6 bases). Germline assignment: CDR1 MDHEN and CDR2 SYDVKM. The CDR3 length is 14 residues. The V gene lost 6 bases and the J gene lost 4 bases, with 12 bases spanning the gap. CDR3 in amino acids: CASSPGQLNEKLFF. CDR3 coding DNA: TGTGCCAGCAGCCCCGGACAGCTTAATGAAAAACTGTTTTTT.

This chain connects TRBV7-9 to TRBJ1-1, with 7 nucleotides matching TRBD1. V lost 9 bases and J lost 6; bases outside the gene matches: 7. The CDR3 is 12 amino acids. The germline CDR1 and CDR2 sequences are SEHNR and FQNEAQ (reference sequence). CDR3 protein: CASLTTGSEAFF. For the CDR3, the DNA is TGTGCCAGTTTGACGACAGGGTCTGAAGCTTTCTTT.

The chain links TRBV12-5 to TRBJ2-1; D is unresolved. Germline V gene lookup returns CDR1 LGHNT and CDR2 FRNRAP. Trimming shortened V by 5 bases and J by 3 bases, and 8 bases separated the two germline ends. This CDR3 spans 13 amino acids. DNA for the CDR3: TGTGCTAGTGGTCCTTCAGGCTACAATGAGCAGTTCTTC. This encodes CASGPSGYNEQFF.

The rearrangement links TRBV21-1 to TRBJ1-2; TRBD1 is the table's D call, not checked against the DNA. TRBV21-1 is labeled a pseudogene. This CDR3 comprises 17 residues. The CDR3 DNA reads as TGTGCCAGCAGCGAGATTAGGCTTCAGGGGCCGCAGGGTGGCTACACCTTC. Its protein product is CASSEIRLQGPQGGYTF.

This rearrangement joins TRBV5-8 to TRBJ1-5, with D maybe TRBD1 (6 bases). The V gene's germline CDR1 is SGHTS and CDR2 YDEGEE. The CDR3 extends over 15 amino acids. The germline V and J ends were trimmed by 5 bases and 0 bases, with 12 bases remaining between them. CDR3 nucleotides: TGTGCCAGCAGTCCAGGGGTCTATAGCAATCAGCCCCAGCATTTT. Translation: CASSPGVYSNQPQHF.

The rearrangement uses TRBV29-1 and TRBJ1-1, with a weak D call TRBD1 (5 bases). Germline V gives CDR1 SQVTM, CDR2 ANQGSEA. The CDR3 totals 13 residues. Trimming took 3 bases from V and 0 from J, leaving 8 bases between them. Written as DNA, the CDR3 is TGCAGCGTTGAGGGACTGATGAACACTGAAGCTTTCTTT. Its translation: CSVEGLMNTEAFF.

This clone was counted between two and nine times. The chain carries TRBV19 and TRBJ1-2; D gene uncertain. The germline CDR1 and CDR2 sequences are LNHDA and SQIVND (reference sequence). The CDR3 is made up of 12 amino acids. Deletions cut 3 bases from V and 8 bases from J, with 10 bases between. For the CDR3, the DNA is TGTGCCAGTAGTATCCTAAACGGGGGCTACACCTTC. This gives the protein CASSILNGGYTF.

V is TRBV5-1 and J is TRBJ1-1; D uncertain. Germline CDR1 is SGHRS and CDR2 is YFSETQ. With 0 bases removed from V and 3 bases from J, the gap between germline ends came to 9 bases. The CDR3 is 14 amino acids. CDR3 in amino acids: CASSLAGFDTEAFF. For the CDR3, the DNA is TGCGCCAGCAGCTTGGCCGGGTTTGACACTGAAGCTTTCTTT.

CDR3 coding DNA: TGTGCCAGTAGTATTTCGGCACTAGCTTCAAGCACAGATACGCAGTATTTT. Translating it yields CASSISALASSTDTQYF. The chain couples TRBV19 to TRBJ2-3; D may be TRBD2 (6 bases). The germline V gene encodes CDR1 LNHDA and CDR2 SQIVND (reference sequence). The V end was cut by 3 bases, the J end by 0 bases, with 16 bases between. The CDR3 runs to 17 residues.

CDR3 DNA sequence: TGTGCCAGCAGTACCTATCCAACAGGGTACCAGGAGCAGTACTTC. Residues: CASSTYPTGYQEQYF. The chain links TRBV6-5 to TRBJ2-7, with D possibly being TRBD1 (6 bases). Germline assignment: CDR1 MNHEY and CDR2 SVGAGI. The CDR3 contains 15 residues. Between the trimmed V and J ends, which lost 5 bases and 7 bases, there was a span of 21 bases.

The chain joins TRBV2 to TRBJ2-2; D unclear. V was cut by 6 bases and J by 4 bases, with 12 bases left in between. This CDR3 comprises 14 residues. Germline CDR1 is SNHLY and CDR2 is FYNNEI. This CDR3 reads CASSAGPGTGELFF. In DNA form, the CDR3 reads TGTGCCAGCAGCGCCGGCCCGGGCACCGGGGAGCTGTTTTTT.

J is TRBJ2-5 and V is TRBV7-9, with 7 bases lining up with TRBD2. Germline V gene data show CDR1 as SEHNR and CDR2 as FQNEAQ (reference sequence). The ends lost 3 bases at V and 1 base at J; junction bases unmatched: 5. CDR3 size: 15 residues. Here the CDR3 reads CASSLSGDFQETQYF. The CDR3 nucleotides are TGTGCCAGCAGCTTGAGCGGGGATTTCCAAGAGACCCAGTACTTC.

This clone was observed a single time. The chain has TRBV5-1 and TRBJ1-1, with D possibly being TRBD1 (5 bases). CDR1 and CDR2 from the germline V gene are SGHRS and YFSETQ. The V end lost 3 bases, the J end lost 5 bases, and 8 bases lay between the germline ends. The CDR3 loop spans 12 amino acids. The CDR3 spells CASSSQGTEAFF. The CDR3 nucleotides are TGCGCCAGCAGCTCGCAGGGTACTGAAGCTTTCTTT.

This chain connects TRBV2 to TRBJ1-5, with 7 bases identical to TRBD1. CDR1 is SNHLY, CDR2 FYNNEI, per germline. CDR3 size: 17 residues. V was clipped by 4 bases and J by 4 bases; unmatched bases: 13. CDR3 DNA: TGTGCCAGCAGTGGCCGGACAGGTAGTAATAGGAATCAGCCCCAGCATTTT. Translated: CASSGRTGSNRNQPQHF.

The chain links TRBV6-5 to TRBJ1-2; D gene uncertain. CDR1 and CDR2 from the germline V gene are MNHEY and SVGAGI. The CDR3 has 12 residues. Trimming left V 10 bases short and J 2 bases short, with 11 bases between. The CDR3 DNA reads TGTGCCATCCGGGAGGGAAACTATGGCTACACCTTC. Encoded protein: CAIREGNYGYTF.

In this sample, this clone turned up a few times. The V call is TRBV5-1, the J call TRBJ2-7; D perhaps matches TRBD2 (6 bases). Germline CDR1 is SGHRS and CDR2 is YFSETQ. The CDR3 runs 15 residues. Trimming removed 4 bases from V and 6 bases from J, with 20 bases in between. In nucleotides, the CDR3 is TGCGCCAGCAGCAAAGGGACTCCCATCCCTTCCGAGCAGTACTTC. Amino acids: CASSKGTPIPSEQYF.

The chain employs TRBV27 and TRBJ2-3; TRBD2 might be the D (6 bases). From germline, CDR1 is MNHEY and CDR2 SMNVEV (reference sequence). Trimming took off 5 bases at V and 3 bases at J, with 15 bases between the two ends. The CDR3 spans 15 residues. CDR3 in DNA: TGTGCCAGCAGTCCGAGGGGACTTGTTACAGATACGCAGTATTTT. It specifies CASSPRGLVTDTQYF.

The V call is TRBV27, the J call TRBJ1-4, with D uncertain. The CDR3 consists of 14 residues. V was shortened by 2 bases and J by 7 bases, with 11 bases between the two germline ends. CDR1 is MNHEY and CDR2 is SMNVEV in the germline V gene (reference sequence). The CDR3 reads CASSLGRGGEKLFF. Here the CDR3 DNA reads TGTGCCAGCAGTTTAGGGCGGGGAGGTGAAAAACTGTTTTTT.

This CDR3 reads CASRTSWEREYTGELFF. CDR3 DNA sequence: TGTGCCAGCAGGACCTCCTGGGAGCGTGAATACACCGGGGAGCTGTTTTTT. J is TRBJ2-2 and V is TRBV6-7; D may be TRBD2 (5 bases). TRBV6-7 is marked as an open reading frame, function uncertain. Trimming shortened V by 6 bases and J by 3 bases, and 20 bases separated the two germline ends. The length of the CDR3 is 17 residues.

CDR3 coding DNA: TGCAGCGTGACCGGGACTAGCGGTTCCTACAATGAGCAGTTCTTC. It specifies CSVTGTSGSYNEQFF. This chain joins TRBV29-1 and TRBJ2-1; 11 bases agree with TRBD2. V lost 6 bases to trimming and J lost 1 base; unmatched junction nucleotides: 5. This CDR3 has 15 amino acids. The germline gives CDR1 SQVTM, CDR2 ANQGSEA.